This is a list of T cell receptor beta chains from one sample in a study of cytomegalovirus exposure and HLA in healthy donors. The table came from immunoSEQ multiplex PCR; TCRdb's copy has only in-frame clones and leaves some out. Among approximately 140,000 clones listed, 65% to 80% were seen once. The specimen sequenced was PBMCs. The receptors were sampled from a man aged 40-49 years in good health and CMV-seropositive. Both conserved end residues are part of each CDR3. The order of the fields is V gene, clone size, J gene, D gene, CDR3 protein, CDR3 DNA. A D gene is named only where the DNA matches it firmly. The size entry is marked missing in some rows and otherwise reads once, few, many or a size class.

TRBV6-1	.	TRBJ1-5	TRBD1	CASSGGQGEPQHF	TGTGCCAGCAGTGGGGGACAGGGAGAGCCCCAGCATTTT
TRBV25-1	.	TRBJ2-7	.	CASSETGPIYEQYF	TGTGCCAGCAGTGAAACAGGTCCGATCTACGAGCAGTACTTC
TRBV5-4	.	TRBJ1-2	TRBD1	CASSPTGDYGYTF	TGTGCCAGCAGCCCGACAGGGGACTATGGCTACACCTTC
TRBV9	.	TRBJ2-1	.	CASSEAGQPYNEQFF	TGTGCCAGCAGCGAGGCGGGACAGCCTTACAATGAGCAGTTCTTC
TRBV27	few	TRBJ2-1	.	CASSTVRDWGELRDEQFF	TGTGCCAGCAGTACGGTCCGGGATTGGGGGGAATTAAGGGATGAGCAGTTCTTC
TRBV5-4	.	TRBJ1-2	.	CASSLDTTGNYGYTF	TGTGCCAGCAGCTTGGATACAACAGGGAACTATGGCTACACCTTC
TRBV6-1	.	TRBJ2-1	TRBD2	CASSASGGSTGGEQFF	TGTGCCAGCAGTGCCAGCGGGGGCTCCACTGGGGGTGAGCAGTTCTTC
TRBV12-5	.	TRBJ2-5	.	CASGLVPGETQYF	TGTGCTAGTGGTTTGGTACCGGGTGAGACCCAGTACTTC
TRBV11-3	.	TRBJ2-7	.	CASSSGDSYEQYF	TGTGCCAGCAGCTCCGGGGATTCCTACGAGCAGTACTTC
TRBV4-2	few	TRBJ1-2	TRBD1	CASSVDRGYNYGYTF	TGTGCCAGCAGCGTGGACAGGGGGTATAACTATGGCTACACCTTC
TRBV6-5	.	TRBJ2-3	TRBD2	CAIGLAGPPKQYF	TGTGCCATAGGACTAGCGGGACCTCCTAAGCAGTATTTT
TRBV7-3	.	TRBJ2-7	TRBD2	CASSLSGSSYEQYF	TGTGCCAGCAGCCTTAGCGGGAGCTCCTACGAGCAGTACTTC
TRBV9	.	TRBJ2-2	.	CASSSDSNTGELFF	TGTGCCAGCAGCTCGGACTCGAACACCGGGGAGCTGTTTTTT
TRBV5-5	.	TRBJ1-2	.	CASSFRGLGGGYTF	TGTGCCAGCAGCTTCAGGGGTTTAGGTGGTGGCTACACCTTC
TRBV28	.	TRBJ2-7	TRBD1	CASTYRGWLREQYF	TGTGCCAGCACCTACAGGGGGTGGCTACGCGAGCAGTACTTC
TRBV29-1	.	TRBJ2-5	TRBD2	CSVRRLAGQETQYF	TGCAGCGTTAGGAGACTAGCGGGTCAAGAGACCCAGTACTTC
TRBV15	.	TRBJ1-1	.	CATSRGQGFTEAFF	TGTGCCACCAGCAGAGGGCAGGGGTTCACTGAAGCTTTCTTT
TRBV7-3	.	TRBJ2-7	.	CASSLTREHEQYF	TGTGCCAGCAGCCTAACAAGAGAGCACGAGCAGTACTTC
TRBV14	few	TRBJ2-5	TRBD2	CASSQVLLAGGETQYF	TGTGCCAGCAGCCAAGTGCTACTAGCGGGAGGGGAGACCCAGTACTTC
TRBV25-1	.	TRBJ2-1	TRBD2	CASSVRRETAGQFF	TGTGCCAGCAGTGTTAGGCGGGAGACGGCTGGGCAGTTCTTC
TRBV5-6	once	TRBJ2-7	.	CASSDSSYEQYF	TGTGCCAGTTCGGACAGCTCCTACGAGCAGTACTTC
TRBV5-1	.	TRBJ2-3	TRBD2	CASSSGLAPTDTQYF	TGCGCCAGCAGCTCGGGACTAGCGCCCACAGATACGCAGTATTTT
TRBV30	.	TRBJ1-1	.	CAWGRGDTEAFF	TGTGCCTGGGGCAGGGGTGACACTGAAGCTTTCTTT
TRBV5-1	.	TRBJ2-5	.	CASSLGGVGETQYF	TGCGCCAGCAGCTTGGGGGGGGTCGGTGAGACCCAGTACTTC
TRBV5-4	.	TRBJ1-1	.	CASSLIRGTEAFF	TGTGCCAGCAGCTTGATCAGGGGTACTGAAGCTTTCTTT
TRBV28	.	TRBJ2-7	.	CASSKGGAASSYEQYF	TGTGCCAGCAGTAAGGGGGGGGCGGCTAGCTCCTACGAGCAGTACTTC